This TCR beta chain originates from a study of control samples from healthy donors and cancer patients. Clones were sequenced by immunoSEQ multiplex PCR, and TCRdb holds only the in-frame ones, with some missing. This table holds around 58,000 clones, about 96% found once. V trimming: 8 bases; J trimming: 6 bases; junction bases outside the gene matches: 9. Germline CDR1 and CDR2: MRHNA and SNTAGT. The length of the CDR3 is 15 residues. The chain carries TRBV6-4 and TRBJ2-3; 12 positions match TRBD2. The source material was blood. The receptor comes from a woman in her late teens or twenties in good health. CDR3 nucleotides: TGTGCCAGCGCGAAGGCTAGCGGGGGGGCCGATACGCAGTATTTT. It yields the protein CASAKASGGADTQYF.